Listed below are T cell receptor beta chains from one sample, sequenced in a study of shared clonotypes between healthy human individuals. The assay was immunoSEQ multiplex PCR, and TCRdb's table has in-frame clones only and misses some. This sample has more than 600,000 clones, with around 92% found just once. Sequencing was performed on naive CD8+ T cells sorted from blood. The source of these receptors is a man aged 30 to 45 in good health. CDR3s include the opening cysteine and the closing phenylalanine or tryptophan. Each record gives: D gene, clone size, J gene, V gene, CDR3 length, CDR3 DNA, CDR3 protein. The D gene is left open where the match is weak. The size entry is marked missing in some rows and otherwise reads once, few, many or a size class.

>-|few|TRBJ1-1|TRBV20-1|9
TGCAGTGCTAGGTCTGAAGCTTTCTTT
CSARSEAFF
>TRBD2|-|TRBJ2-3|TRBV7-6|16
TGTGCCAGCAGCTGGGGGACTAGCGGATACACAGATACGCAGTATTTT
CASSWGTSGYTDTQYF
>-|few|TRBJ2-7|TRBV30|11
TGTGCCTGGAGGCAGAGCTACGAGCAGTACTTC
CAWRQSYEQYF
>-|-|TRBJ2-1|TRBV5-6|11
TGTGCCAGCAGCCATGTCAATGAGCAGTTCTTC
CASSHVNEQFF
>-|-|TRBJ2-7|TRBV6-6|16
TGTGCCAGCACCGTTACATTTGGGGGCATCGACTACGAGCAGTACTTC
CASTVTFGGIDYEQYF
>TRBD2|-|TRBJ2-1|TRBV11-2|18
TGTGCCAGCAGCAGACTGACTAGCGCTAAGAGCTCCTACAATGAGCAGTTCTTC
CASSRLTSAKSSYNEQFF
>-|-|TRBJ2-2|TRBV11-2|15
TGTGCCAGCAGCCCCTACGGCTTCAACACCGGGGAGCTGTTTTTT
CASSPYGFNTGELFF
>-|-|TRBJ2-7|TRBV7-9|17
TGTGCCAGCAGCTCCTCATCCGGGACTTCATTAGGTCTCGGGCAGTACTTC
CASSSSSGTSLGLGQYF
>-|-|TRBJ2-7|TRBV5-1|15
TGCGCCAGCAGGCCGCCGGGACAAAGCTCCTACGAGCAGTACTTC
CASRPPGQSSYEQYF
>-|-|TRBJ2-5|TRBV20-1|11
TGCAGTGCCCGGATCGAAGAGACCCAGTACTTC
CSARIEETQYF
>-|-|TRBJ2-7|TRBV7-9|15
TGTGCCAGCAGCGGAGGAGGGGGCCTGTACTACGAGCAGTACTTC
CASSGGGGLYYEQYF
>-|-|TRBJ1-1|TRBV19|13
TGTGCCAGTAGTGCAGGGTGGGAAGCTGAAGCTTTCTTT
CASSAGWEAEAFF
>-|once|TRBJ2-7|TRBV5-6|15
TGTGCCAGCAGCCCACAAACGGGGGCCTACTACGAGCAGTACTTC
CASSPQTGAYYEQYF
>TRBD2|-|TRBJ2-1|TRBV2|18
TGTGCCAGCAGCCCGGGACTAGCGGGAGTAAATGTCTACAATGAGCAGTTCTTC
CASSPGLAGVNVYNEQFF
>-|-|TRBJ1-2|TRBV14|12
TGTGCCAGCAGCCAAGCACCCTATGGCTACACCTTC
CASSQAPYGYTF
>-|once|TRBJ2-5|TRBV27|15
TGTGCCAGCAGTTCCGGACTAGGGGGAATAAAGACCCAGTACTTC
CASSSGLGGIKTQYF
>TRBD1|-|TRBJ2-7|TRBV4-1|15
TGCGCCAGCAGCCAAGCACAGGGGGCTTCCTACGAGCAGTACTTC
CASSQAQGASYEQYF
>-|-|TRBJ2-7|TRBV10-3|15
TGTGCCATCAGTGAGTCCTGGAATGAGATATACGAGCAGTACTTC
CAISESWNEIYEQYF
>TRBD2|-|TRBJ2-1|TRBV27|14
TGTGCCAGCAGTTCGGGACTAGCATCCAATGAGCAGTTCTTC
CASSSGLASNEQFF
>TRBD2|-|TRBJ2-1|TRBV6-6|16
TGTGCCAGCATTCGAGGTACGGCGGGAGGTAAGAATGAGCAGTTCTTC
CASIRGTAGGKNEQFF
>TRBD1|-|TRBJ1-2|TRBV9|14
TGTGCCAGCAGCGTCACAGGGGTAGTGGGCGGCTACACCTTC
CASSVTGVVGGYTF
>-|-|TRBJ1-3|TRBV11-2|18
TGTGCCAGCAGCCACGACCCCGGGACGTCATACTCTGGAAACACCATATATTTT
CASSHDPGTSYSGNTIYF
>-|-|TRBJ2-1|TRBV30|14
TGTGCCTGGAGTGTAGCTTCCCTCTCAGATGAGCAGTTCTTC
CAWSVASLSDEQFF
>-|-|TRBJ2-3|TRBV19|17
TGTGCCAGTAGTATGGGCCGGGGCGGGAAGCTCACAGATACGCAGTATTTT
CASSMGRGGKLTDTQYF
>TRBD2|-|TRBJ2-5|TRBV7-8|19
TGTGCCAGCAGAGCCCTAGCGGGAGGGCCGGAGAAACCACAAGAGACCCAGTACTTC
CASRALAGGPEKPQETQYF
>-|-|TRBJ2-1|TRBV27|12
TGTGCCAGCAGCCCGCTAGGTATTGAGCAGTTCTTC
CASSPLGIEQFF
>TRBD2|-|TRBJ2-3|TRBV4-3|18
TGCGCCAGCAGCCCAAGGGTTGGTAGCGGGAGGGTGACAGATACGCAGTATTTT
CASSPRVGSGRVTDTQYF
>-|-|TRBJ1-1|TRBV7-9|15
TGTGCCAGCAGTGAGTTCGGACCGGCGGGCACTGAAGCTTTCTTT
CASSEFGPAGTEAFF
>-|-|TRBJ2-7|TRBV5-1|14
TGCGCCAGCAGCTTGGCCGGACAGACCTACGAGCAGTACTTC
CASSLAGQTYEQYF
>TRBD2|-|TRBJ2-7|TRBV27|14
TGTGCCAGCAGTTTTCGACTAGCTGGCGGCGAGCAGTACTTC
CASSFRLAGGEQYF
>-|-|TRBJ1-1|TRBV4-1|14
TGCGCCAGCAGCCAACCACAGGAGAACACTGAAGCTTTCTTT
CASSQPQENTEAFF
>-|-|TRBJ2-7|TRBV6-6|14
TGTGCCAGCAGTTATTCAGGGGACGATTACGAGCAGTACTTC
CASSYSGDDYEQYF
>TRBD2|-|TRBJ2-2|TRBV27|15
TGTGCCAGCAGCCTACTAGCGGGAGGGTCCGGGGAGCTGTTTTTT
CASSLLAGGSGELFF
>-|few|TRBJ2-2|TRBV28|11
TGTGCCAGCAGTTTCCCCGGGGAGCTGTTTTTT
CASSFPGELFF
>-|-|TRBJ2-2|TRBV9|15
TGTGCCAGCAGCGCCGGACGGCAGAATACCGGGGAGCTGTTTTTT
CASSAGRQNTGELFF
>-|-|TRBJ1-5|TRBV10-2|15
TGCGCCAGCAGTCAATTCGGGGGAGGCAATCAGCCCCAGCATTTT
CASSQFGGGNQPQHF
>-|-|TRBJ2-7|TRBV29-1|11
TGCAGCGTTCGGACCGACCCGGAGCAGTACTTC
CSVRTDPEQYF
>-|-|TRBJ2-7|TRBV30|16
TGTGCCTGGAGTGTATATAGGGCGGGGAGCTCCTACGAGCAGTACTTC
CAWSVYRAGSSYEQYF